The present T cell receptor (beta chain) was sequenced within a study of blood T cell repertoires in COVID-19. Libraries were prepared by immunoSEQ multiplex PCR; TCRdb keeps only in-frame clonotypes and omits some of them. The sample has about 280,000 clones; nearly 90% are singletons. CDR3 length: 13 amino acids. Germline values: CDR1 ENHRY, CDR2 SYGVKD. With 2 bases clipped from V and 12 bases from J, the junction kept 9 bases outside the gene matches. The chain uses TRBV10-3 and TRBJ1-1, with 7 bases aligning to TRBD1. This clonotype originated in a man aged 18 to 29 with active or convalescent COVID-19. Sequenced material: peripheral blood. CDR3 in DNA: TGTGCCATCAGTGAGGGGGACAGACGAACATCTTTCTTT. Translating it yields CAISEGDRRTSFF.